Presented here are 2 T cell receptor beta chains from one specimen sequenced in a study of vaccination and CD4 T cells after COVID-19. Sequencing of DNA taken from cultured CD4+ T cells relied on the Oncomine TCR Beta short-read assay. Genomic DNA from cultured CD4+ T cells was extracted. One entry per CDR3 protein results from TCRdb running MiXCR on the PCR reads. The sample has 11,000 or so distinct CDR3 sequences, 28% seen once. Treatment specified: approximately nine-day PBMC culture with coronavirus spike peptide pools or control peptides (ViraFEST assay). Gathering of the CD4+ T cells, from the unexposed donor, took place before the COVID-19 pandemic (2011-2018). Antigens of these TCRs are unknown. The source material was CD4+ T cells from blood, cultured in vitro. These receptors all come from a human donor in good health.

The chain is built from TRBV20-1 and TRBJ2-1; 11 positions match TRBD2. Germline values: CDR1 DFQATT, CDR2 SNEGSKA (reference sequence). The CDR3 is 15 residues long. V dropped 1 base and J dropped 5; count of bases not matched to a gene: 4. CDR3 DNA: TGCAGTGCTAGAGGGCTAGCGGGAGGCAACAATGAGCAGTTCTTC. Protein sequence: CSARGLAGGNNEQFF.

This clonotype has just a few counts. CDR3 region: CASSYDRNSNQPQHF. The CDR3 DNA follows: TGTGCCAGCAGTTACGACAGAAATAGCAATCAGCCCCAGCATTTT. The rearrangement joins TRBV6-5 to TRBJ1-5, with D tentatively TRBD1 (5 bases). The germline gives CDR1 MNHEY, CDR2 SVGAGI. Trimming left V 2 bases short and J 0 bases short, with 8 bases between. There are 15 residues in the CDR3.